Here is one T cell receptor (beta chain) with its context. Donors sampled were nominally healthy, though unrecorded immune exposures were likely. This specimen belongs to a study of cytomegalovirus exposure and HLA in healthy donors. Study overall: Falling in the Caucasian-associated ancestry cluster were 81% of under 500 genotyped donors.

V was shortened by 4 bases and J by 6 bases, with 16 bases between the two germline ends. Germline V lookup: CDR1 SGHRS, CDR2 YFSETQ. This CDR3 contains 15 residues. Primers included in the PCR were 60 Vbeta and 13 Jbeta primers. Methods used by the authors: Later, an analysis found about 80 million unique TCR beta chains, and 8.5 million to 12 million of these were shared. Some clones are missing from TCRdb's copy, which holds only in-frame ones; the method was immunoSEQ multiplex PCR. The DNA was the basis for D and trimming; V, J and clone size are from that table. The data hold around 120,000 clones, with roughly 84% observed a single time.

The chain links TRBV5-1 to TRBJ1-4; possible D gene TRBD1, 5 bases. The sample consisted of PBMCs. This TCR derives from a boy under 18 in good health and CMV-seronegative. CDR3 residues: CASSIASVGDEKLFF. The CDR3 DNA reads TGCGCCAGCAGCATTGCCTCGGTAGGGGATGAAAAACTGTTTTTT.